A selection of T cell receptor beta chains follows, all from one sample in a study of T cell responses to AZD1222 COVID-19 vaccine. This table comes from immunoSEQ multiplex PCR, and its TCRdb copy is limited to in-frame clones, with some not included. The sample holds roughly 110,000 clones, 80% to 95% seen once. This specimen consisted of peripheral blood, obtained on day 0 of AZD1222 vaccination. All receptors derive from an adult in good health. Both conserved end residues are part of each CDR3. The order of the fields is clone size, V gene, D gene, J gene, CDR3 DNA, CDR3 protein. D genes are given only for firm matches. Only part of the rows carry a size: once, few, many, or a class if the clone is expanded.

-,TRBV25-1,-,TRBJ1-2,TGTGCCAGCAGTGATATACAGGGTGTCTATGGCTACACCTTC,CASSDIQGVYGYTF
-,TRBV2,-,TRBJ1-1,TGTGCCAGCAGCCTGACAGTAAGCACTGAAGCTTTCTTT,CASSLTVSTEAFF
-,TRBV6-5,TRBD1,TRBJ1-6,TGTGCCAGCTATAACCCCAGACAGGGCAGGTCACCCCTCCACTTT,CASYNPRQGRSPLHF
-,TRBV27,-,TRBJ1-5,TGTGCCAGCAGTCGGGACTCCCATAGCAATCAGCCCCAGCATTTT,CASSRDSHSNQPQHF
-,TRBV28,-,TRBJ2-1,TGTGCCAGCAGTTTGGGGGGTTCCTACAATGAGCAGTTCTTC,CASSLGGSYNEQFF
-,TRBV27,TRBD1,TRBJ2-1,TGTGCCAGCAGTAGACAGGGTAAAGGGGTGGACAATGAGCAGTTCTTC,CASSRQGKGVDNEQFF
-,TRBV2,TRBD1,TRBJ2-1,TGTGCCAGCAGTACCGGGACAGCCTACAATGAGCAGTTCTTC,CASSTGTAYNEQFF
-,TRBV3-1/TRBV3-2,-,TRBJ1-4,TGTGCCAGCAGCCCTCCAGGAATGGCAAATGAAAAACTGTTTTTT,CASSPPGMANEKLFF
-,TRBV6-6,-,TRBJ1-3,TGTGCCAGCAGTTATTCAGATTTCTCTGGAAACACCATATATTTT,CASSYSDFSGNTIYF
-,TRBV5-4,-,TRBJ1-1,TGTGCCAGCAGCCCGTCAGAGGGCGCGTACACTGAAGCTTTCTTT,CASSPSEGAYTEAFF
-,TRBV6-1,-,TRBJ2-1,TGTGCCAGCAGTGAAGTCAGTAGGTCCTTATCCTACAATGAGCAGTTCTTC,CASSEVSRSLSYNEQFF
-,TRBV18,-,TRBJ2-2,TGTGCCAGCTCACCGCCCGTGGGATTCACCGGGGAGCTGTTTTTT,CASSPPVGFTGELFF
-,TRBV6-4,-,TRBJ2-1,TGTGCCAGCAGTGAGGCCCACGGCTACAATGAGCAGTTCTTC,CASSEAHGYNEQFF
once,TRBV27,-,TRBJ2-7,TGTGCCAGCAGTTTGGCCTTGGGCAGTACCTACGAGCAGTACTTC,CASSLALGSTYEQYF
-,TRBV7-2,-,TRBJ2-7,TGTGCCAGCAGCTTAGAGGGAAGCTCCTACGAGCAGTACTTC,CASSLEGSSYEQYF
-,TRBV9,-,TRBJ1-2,TGTGCCAGCAGCCCCTCCGGTGCAGAGGGCTATGGCTACACCTTC,CASSPSGAEGYGYTF
-,TRBV5-1,TRBD1,TRBJ1-1,TGCGCCAGCAGCTTGGTGGGACAGATGAACACTGAAGCTTTCTTT,CASSLVGQMNTEAFF
-,TRBV28,-,TRBJ1-5,TGTGCCAGCGTGGACCGAGGTCGCAATCAGCCCCAGCATTTT,CASVDRGRNQPQHF